Described below is a single TCR beta chain sequence and its context. Its antigen is as yet unknown. This entry comes from a study of shared clonotypes between healthy human individuals. Study-wide results and limits: Approximately 5.1% was the fraction of naive CD4 clonotypes found shared across a few donors.

Profiling relied on immunoSEQ multiplex PCR, and the TCRdb table lists in-frame clones only, not all of them. Of millions of clones in the sample, 85% to 95% were seen once. This CDR3 comprises 15 residues. Germline CDR1 reads MDHEN; CDR2 reads SYDVKM. V was trimmed by 5 bases and J by 6 bases, leaving 16 bases between them. Sequenced input: naive CD4+ T cells sorted from blood. Regarding subset: CD45RA+ positively selected. This TCR derives from a man aged 18 to 35 in good health. The rearrangement uses TRBV28 and TRBJ1-4, with a tentative D call TRBD1 (5 bases). For the CDR3, the DNA is TGTGCCAGCAGTCCCGGGACCTTGGGCGATGAAAAACTGTTTTTT. Its protein is CASSPGTLGDEKLFF.